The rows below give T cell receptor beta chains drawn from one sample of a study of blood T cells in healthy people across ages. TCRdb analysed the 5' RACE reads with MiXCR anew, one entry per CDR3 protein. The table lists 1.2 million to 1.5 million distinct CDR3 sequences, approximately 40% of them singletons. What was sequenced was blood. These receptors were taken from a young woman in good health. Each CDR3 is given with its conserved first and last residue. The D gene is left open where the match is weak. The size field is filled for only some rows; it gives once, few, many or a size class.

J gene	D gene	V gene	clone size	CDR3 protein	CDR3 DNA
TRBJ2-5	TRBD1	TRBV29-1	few	CSHIKGAETQYF	TGCAGTCATATTAAGGGGGCTGAGACCCAGTACTTC
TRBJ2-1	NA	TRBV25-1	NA	CASSVVTINEQFF	TGTGCCAGCAGCGTCGTAACGATCAATGAGCAGTTCTTC
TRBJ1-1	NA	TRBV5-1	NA	CASVAGKNTEAFF	TGCGCCAGCGTGGCAGGGAAGAACACTGAAGCTTTCTTT
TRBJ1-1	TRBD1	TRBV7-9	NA	CASNAWRDRRRVTEAFF	TGTGCCAGCAACGCCTGGCGGGACAGGCGACGGGTGACTGAAGCTTTCTTT
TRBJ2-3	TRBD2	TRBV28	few	CASSLLASGGLDTQYF	TGTGCCAGCAGTTTATTGGCTAGCGGGGGGTTAGATACGCAGTATTTT
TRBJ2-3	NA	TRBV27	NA	CASSFYPKDTQYF	TGTGCCAGCAGTTTTTACCCCAAAGATACGCAGTATTTT
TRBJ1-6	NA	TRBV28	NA	CASQTSINSPLHF	TGTGCCTCACAGACAAGTATTAATTCACCCCTCCACTTT
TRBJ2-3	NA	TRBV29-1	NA	CSVGVNPADTQYF	TGCAGCGTCGGGGTTAACCCGGCAGATACGCAGTATTTT
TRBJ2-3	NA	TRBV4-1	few	CASSHLGLVTDTQYF	TGCGCCAGCAGCCACCTAGGACTTGTCACAGATACGCAGTATTTT
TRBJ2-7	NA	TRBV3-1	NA	CASSQTSTGRYEQYF	TGTGCCAGCAGCCAAACTTCTACAGGGAGGTACGAGCAGTACTTC
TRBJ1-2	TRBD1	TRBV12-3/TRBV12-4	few	CASSLQGAGYGYTF	TGTGCCAGCAGTTTACAGGGGGCAGGGTATGGCTACACCTTC
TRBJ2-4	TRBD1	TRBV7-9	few	CASSDRGTTNIQYF	TGTGCCAGCAGCGACAGGGGGACCACAAACATTCAGTACTTC
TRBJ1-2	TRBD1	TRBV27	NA	CASRPTGGGGYGYTF	TGTGCCAGCAGGCCAACAGGGGGCGGAGGCTATGGCTACACCTTC
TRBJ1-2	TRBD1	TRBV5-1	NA	CASSSQGARGYTF	TGCGCCAGCAGCTCGCAGGGGGCGCGGGGCTACACCTTC
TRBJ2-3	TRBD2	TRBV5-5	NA	CASRFGPGGSTDTQYF	TGTGCCAGCAGATTTGGACCGGGAGGGAGCACAGATACGCAGTATTTT
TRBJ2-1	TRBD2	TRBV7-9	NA	CASPSGLSAYNEQFF	TGTGCCAGCCCTAGCGGCCTGAGTGCCTACAATGAGCAGTTCTTC
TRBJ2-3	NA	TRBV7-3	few	CASSLVGGLSTDTQYF	TGTGCCAGCAGCCTGGTGGGGGGGCTGAGCACAGATACGCAGTATTTT
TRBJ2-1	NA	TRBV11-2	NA	CASSLGTTHYNEQFF	TGTGCCAGCAGCTTAGGGACTACTCACTACAATGAGCAGTTCTTC
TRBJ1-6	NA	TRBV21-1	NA	CASSSRVRKSGHRRQSPLHF	TGTGCCAGCAGCAGCCGGGTTAGAAAATCGGGACACCGGCGGCAATCACCCCTCCACTTT
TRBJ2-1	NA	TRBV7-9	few	CASSLNRGGNEQFF	TGTGCCAGCAGCTTAAACAGGGGAGGCAATGAGCAGTTCTTC
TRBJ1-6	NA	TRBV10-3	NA	CAISLQGANSPLHF	TGTGCCATCAGTTTACAGGGTGCCAATTCACCCCTCCACTTT
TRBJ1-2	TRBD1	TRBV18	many	CASSPLTGGDGYTF	TGTGCCAGCTCACCCCTGACAGGGGGAGATGGCTACACCTTC
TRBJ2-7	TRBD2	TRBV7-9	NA	CASTGTSYEQYF	TGTGCCAGTACCGGGACTAGCTACGAGCAGTACTTC
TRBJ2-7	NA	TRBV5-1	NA	CASSLVPGGADPYEQYF	TGCGCCAGCAGCTTGGTTCCGGGGGGCGCAGACCCCTACGAGCAGTACTTC
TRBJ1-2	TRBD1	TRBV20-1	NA	CSARQGSGYTF	TGCAGTGCCAGACAGGGGTCTGGCTACACCTTC
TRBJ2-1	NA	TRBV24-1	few	CATSLPRDKGNNEQFF	TGTGCCACCAGTCTACCCCGGGACAAGGGTAACAATGAGCAGTTCTTC
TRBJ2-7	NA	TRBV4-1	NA	CASGPTALSSYEQYF	TGCGCCAGCGGTCCTACTGCGCTTAGCTCCTACGAGCAGTACTTC
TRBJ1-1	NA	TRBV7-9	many	CASSPGSGNTEAFF	TGTGCCAGCAGTCCAGGGTCCGGGAACACTGAAGCTTTCTTT
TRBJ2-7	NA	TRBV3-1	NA	CASSQRVDPSEQYF	TGTGCCAGCAGCCAGAGAGTGGACCCCTCCGAGCAGTACTTC
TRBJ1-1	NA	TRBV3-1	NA	CASSRQMDESEAFF	TGTGCCAGCAGCCGCCAGATGGACGAATCTGAAGCTTTCTTT
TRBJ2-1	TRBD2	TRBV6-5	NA	CAAGGDSPGAYNEQFF	TGTGCAGCGGGGGGCGACAGCCCTGGGGCATACAATGAGCAGTTCTTC
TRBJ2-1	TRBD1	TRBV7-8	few	CASRTGTGGGNEQFF	TGTGCCAGCAGGACCGGGACAGGGGGAGGGAATGAGCAGTTCTTC
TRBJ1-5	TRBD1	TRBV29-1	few	CSVGTGVGQPQHF	TGCAGCGTCGGAACAGGGGTCGGGCAGCCCCAGCATTTT
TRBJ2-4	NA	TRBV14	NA	CASSLKGSIQYF	TGTGCCAGCAGCCTGAAGGGGAGCATTCAGTACTTC
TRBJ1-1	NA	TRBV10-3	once	CAIRTIGGTEAFF	TGTGCCATCAGGACCATAGGGGGCACTGAAGCTTTCTTT
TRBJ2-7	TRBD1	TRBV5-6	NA	CASSLYAQGAQDEQYF	TGTGCCAGCAGCTTGTACGCCCAGGGGGCGCAAGACGAGCAGTACTTC
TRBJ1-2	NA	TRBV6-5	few	CASSYSGHGYTF	TGTGCCAGCAGTTACTCTGGCCATGGCTACACCTTC
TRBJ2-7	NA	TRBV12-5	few	CASGLPPYEQYF	TGTGCTAGTGGTTTGCCCCCATACGAGCAGTACTTC
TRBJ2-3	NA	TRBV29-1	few	CSVRGKGGDTDTQYF	TGCAGCGTGAGGGGGAAAGGGGGGGACACAGATACGCAGTATTTT
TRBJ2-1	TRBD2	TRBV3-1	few	CASTPTSGAFNEQFF	TGTGCCAGCACACCGACTAGCGGGGCATTCAATGAGCAGTTCTTC
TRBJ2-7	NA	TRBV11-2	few	CASSFLGTEKGEQYF	TGTGCCAGCAGCTTTCTCGGGACCGAAAAAGGCGAGCAGTACTTC
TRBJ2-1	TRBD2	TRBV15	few	CATSWTSGTLSSYNEQFF	TGTGCCACCAGCTGGACTAGCGGGACGTTAAGCTCCTACAATGAGCAGTTCTTC
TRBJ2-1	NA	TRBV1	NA	CTSSQAYQSFHYEQFF	TGCACCAGCAGCCAAGCGTATCAGAGTTTTCACTACGAGCAGTTCTTC